The rows below give T cell receptor beta chains drawn from one sample of a study of blood T cell repertoires in COVID-19. Method: immunoSEQ multiplex PCR; TCRdb's copy keeps in-frame clones and lacks some. This sample has roughly 330,000 clones, with 75% to 90% found just once. Material: PBMCs or T cells enriched from blood (not recorded which). These receptors were obtained from a man aged 25 to 40 who had recovered from COVID-19. CDR3s include the opening cysteine and the closing phenylalanine or tryptophan. A D gene is named only where the DNA matches it firmly.

TRBJ1-4 . TRBV12-3/TRBV12-4 CASSIRGKLFF TGTGCCAGCAGTATACGGGGAAAACTGTTTTTT
TRBJ1-4 . TRBV27 CASSRGRGSEKLFF TGTGCCAGCAGTCGAGGCAGAGGGTCTGAAAAACTGTTTTTT
TRBJ2-5 TRBD1 TRBV19 CASKRGQGETQYF TGTGCCAGTAAACGCGGACAGGGCGAGACCCAGTACTTC
TRBJ2-5 . TRBV5-1 CASSLDRRQETQYF TGCGCCAGCAGCTTGGACAGGCGACAAGAGACCCAGTACTTC
TRBJ2-3 TRBD2 TRBV10-3 CAIPRGNTDTQYF TGTGCCATCCCGCGGGGGAACACAGATACGCAGTATTTT
TRBJ1-5 . TRBV2 CASSYTDLGNQPQHF TGTGCCAGCAGTTATACAGATTTGGGCAATCAGCCCCAGCATTTT
TRBJ2-1 . TRBV10-3 CAISALWQGNNEQFF TGTGCCATCAGTGCTCTGTGGCAGGGGAACAATGAGCAGTTCTTC
TRBJ1-2 . TRBV28 CASSTQYGYTF TGTGCCAGCAGTACACAGTATGGCTACACCTTC
TRBJ1-2 . TRBV7-9 CASSSRIGNGYTF TGTGCCAGCAGCTCCAGGATTGGCAATGGCTACACCTTC
TRBJ1-1 . TRBV7-2 CASSSQLNTEAFF TGTGCCAGCAGCTCACAATTGAACACTGAAGCTTTCTTT
TRBJ1-1 . TRBV12-3/TRBV12-4 CASSRNRQLEAFF TGTGCCAGCAGCCGGAACAGACAGCTCGAAGCTTTCTTT
TRBJ1-6 . TRBV10-2 CASRARGGDSPLHF TGCGCCAGCAGAGCAAGGGGGGGGGATTCACCCCTCCACTTT
TRBJ2-2 . TRBV5-1 CASSLVQGSGELFF TGCGCCAGCAGCTTGGTCCAGGGGTCCGGGGAGCTGTTTTTT
TRBJ1-6 . TRBV3-1/TRBV3-2 CASSQGLVQGYSPLHF TGTGCCAGCAGCCAAGGCTTGGTACAGGGTTACTCACCCCTCCACTTT
TRBJ2-3 TRBD1 TRBV5-1 CASSAGTGANTDTQYF TGCGCCAGCAGCGCCGGGACAGGGGCAAACACAGATACGCAGTATTTT